The next 21 T cell receptor beta chains were all read from a single sample in a study of Graves' ophthalmopathy and Graves' hyperthyroidism. RNA transcripts were the source from which TCR beta CDR3 regions were amplified. RT-PCR in the first round used HTBI primers; a second-round multiplex PCR followed. TCRdb itself ran the multiplex PCR reads through MiXCR, one entry per CDR3 protein. Here the sample spans about 660,000 distinct CDR3 sequences, 35% to 50% being singletons. The sample taken for sequencing was peripheral blood. Receptor source: an adult man with Graves' ophthalmopathy.

On this clonotype itself: One end of the junction fails to match germline, which may point to a read error. V usage is TRBV6-4 and J usage is TRBJ2-2; no clear D gene. The germline CDR1 and CDR2 sequences are MRHNA and SNTAGT. This CDR3 comprises 13 residues. This chain's CDR3 is CASSDKGTEELFF. The CDR3 region has the DNA TGTGCCAGCAGTGACAAGGGCACCGAGGAGCTGTTTTTT.

The chain carries TRBV12-3 or TRBV12-4 and TRBJ2-7, with D tentatively TRBD2 (7 bases). The CDR3 runs 15 residues. V lost 6 bases and J 3 bases, leaving 18 bases between the germline ends. CDR3 coding DNA: TGTGCCAGCAGGATGGAAGGGGGGGATAACTACGAGCAGTACTTC. Protein sequence: CASRMEGGDNYEQYF.

This rearrangement joins TRBV12-3 or TRBV12-4 to TRBJ1-3; maybe TRBD1 (5 bases). The CDR3 extends over 17 amino acids. The germline V and J ends were trimmed by 6 bases and 1 base, with 19 bases remaining between them. The CDR3 here is CASSPLGTSKSGNTIYF. For the CDR3, the DNA is TGTGCCAGCAGCCCTCTAGGGACTTCTAAATCTGGAAACACCATATATTTT.

The chain uses TRBV29-1 and TRBJ1-2, with 9 positions matching TRBD1. Germline lookup yields CDR1 SQVTM and CDR2 ANQGSEA. V was clipped by 4 bases and J by 4 bases; unmatched bases: 4. This CDR3 has 13 residues. The CDR3 region is CSVGGQGTYGYTF. CDR3 in DNA: TGCAGCGTTGGGGGACAGGGAACCTATGGCTACACCTTC.

Notes on this clonotype: Given a much more abundant clone one base away, this may be a read error. V and J are TRBV2 and TRBJ1-4, with D uncertain. Germline V CDR1 and CDR2: SNHLY, FYNNEI. Between the trimmed V and J ends, which lost 4 bases and 0 bases, there was a span of 9 bases. CDR3 length: 15 amino acids. The CDR3 spells CASSGTVPTNEKLFF. CDR3 DNA sequence: TGTGCCAGCAGTGGAACAGTCCCAACTAATGAAAAACTGTTTTTT.

This chain uses TRBV12-3 or TRBV12-4 with TRBJ1-6; the match to TRBD1 covers 8 bases. V lost 6 bases to trimming and J lost 4 bases; unmatched junction nucleotides: 8. The CDR3 has 16 residues. CDR3 sequence: CASSPGTGSYNSPLHF. The DNA for the CDR3 is TGTGCCAGCAGCCCTGGGACAGGCTCTTATAATTCACCCCTCCACTTT.

The chain uses TRBV10-2 and TRBJ1-1, with unresolved D. Trimming removed 0 bases from V and 7 bases from J, with 18 bases in between. The CDR3 consists of 16 residues. Germline CDR1 reads WSHSY; CDR2 reads SAAADI. The CDR3: CASSESGPTGANEAFF. Here the CDR3 DNA reads TGCGCCAGCAGTGAGTCCGGACCGACCGGTGCTAATGAAGCTTTCTTT.

CDR3 loop: CASSVDRAAPLHF. CDR3 coding DNA: TGTGCCAGTAGTGTCGACAGGGCTGCACCCCTCCACTTT. The chain carries TRBV19 and TRBJ1-6; 7 nucleotides align to TRBD1. The CDR3 is 13 residues long. Germline trimming cut 5 bases from V and 11 bases from J; bases unmatched to any gene: 6. From germline, CDR1 is LNHDA and CDR2 SQIVND (reference sequence).

This clonotype appeared many times. The chain has TRBV20-1 and TRBJ1-5; D is unclear. In germline, CDR1 is DFQATT, CDR2 SNEGSKA (reference sequence). This CDR3 spans 12 amino acids. V was cut by 1 base and J by 9 bases, with 10 bases left in between. CDR3 amino acids: CSARVGAGPQHF. DNA of the CDR3: TGCAGTGCTAGAGTTGGCGCGGGGCCCCAGCATTTT.

V is TRBV2 and J is TRBJ2-7, with 8 bases aligning to TRBD2. The J call may be faulty, since TRBJ2-4 better matches the DNA end. Germline assignment: CDR1 SNHLY and CDR2 FYNNEI. The CDR3 covers 14 residues. The CDR3, as DNA: TGTGCCAGCAGTCGAAACCTAGCGGGAAACATTCAGTACTTC. Its protein product is CASSRNLAGNIQYF.

V usage is TRBV7-9 and J usage is TRBJ1-2; the D is unclear. In germline, CDR1 is SEHNR, CDR2 FQNEAQ (reference sequence). This CDR3 is 16 amino acids long. Trimming pared 2 bases from V and 0 bases from J, leaving 13 bases between. CDR3 in DNA: TGTGCCAGCAGCTTAAGCTCAGGCTTCGCTAACTATGGCTACACCTTC. Residues: CASSLSSGFANYGYTF.

This clonotype was observed at least ten times. The V call is TRBV10-3, the J call TRBJ1-2; 7 nucleotides align to TRBD1. CDR1 and CDR2 from the germline V gene are ENHRY and SYGVKD. The CDR3 consists of 14 residues. Trimming took 4 bases from V and 3 from J; bases not matched to a gene: 5. CDR3 in amino acids: CAISVQGSDYGYTF. The CDR3 coding sequence is TGTGCCATCAGTGTACAGGGGAGCGACTATGGCTACACCTTC.

Many counts were recorded for this clonotype. CDR3 bases: TGCGCCAGCAGCCGGGACAGGGGATCGGGCGAGCAGTACTTC. Amino acids: CASSRDRGSGEQYF. The rearrangement links TRBV5-1 to TRBJ2-7; 10 nucleotides line up with TRBD1. The CDR3 length is 14 residues. Germline V gene sequence: CDR1 SGHRS, CDR2 YFSETQ. Trimming removed 4 bases from V and 6 bases from J; junction bases left unmatched: 7. The variable domain in full, with the rest retrieved from reference TRBV5-1 and TRBJ2-7, is KAGVTQTPRYLIKTRGQQVTLSCSPISGHRSVSWYQQTPGQGLQFLFEYFSETQRNKGNFPGRFSGRQFSNSRSEMNVSTLELGDSALYLCASSRDRGSGEQYFGPGTRLTVT.

At least ten counts were recorded for this clonotype. The chain couples TRBV20-1 to TRBJ1-5; 8 positions agree with TRBD1. V dropped 6 bases and J dropped 7; count of bases not matched to a gene: 11. Per germline, CDR1 DFQATT and CDR2 SNEGSKA (reference sequence). The CDR3 consists of 14 residues. The CDR3 DNA sequence: TGCAGTGCGAGGACAGGGCAGCTTGGGCAGCCCCAGCATTTT. As protein: CSARTGQLGQPQHF.

This chain connects TRBV2 to TRBJ1-2, with TRBD1 as a possible D gene (6 bases). The germline CDR1 and CDR2 sequences are SNHLY and FYNNEI. The CDR3 is 12 residues long. V dropped 7 bases and J dropped 3 bases, with 9 bases sitting between them. The CDR3 DNA reads TGTGCCAGCACAGGGGACCACTATGGCTACACCTTC. Its protein is CASTGDHYGYTF.

This clonotype occurred a few times. The chain employs TRBV11-1 and TRBJ2-2; 7 nucleotides agree with TRBD1. CDR3 size: 19 residues. CDR1 and CDR2 from the germline V gene are SGHAT and FQDESV (reference sequence). The V segment lost 5 bases and the J segment 4 bases; nucleotides outside the gene matches: 19. CDR3 region: CASSRAYWDRQGSTGELFF. The CDR3 DNA follows: TGTGCCAGCAGCCGAGCGTATTGGGACCGACAGGGTAGCACCGGGGAGCTGTTTTTT.

The V gene is TRBV6-5, the J gene TRBJ1-1, with D perhaps matching TRBD1 (6 bases). With 4 bases removed from V and 4 bases from J, the gap between germline ends came to 16 bases. CDR3 length equals 15 residues. Germline V lookup: CDR1 MNHEY, CDR2 SVGAGI. The CDR3 protein is CASSLQGASLTEAFF. The CDR3 DNA sequence: TGTGCCAGCAGTTTACAGGGAGCTTCACTCACTGAAGCTTTCTTT.

This chain uses TRBV4-1 with TRBJ2-5, with 11 bases identical to TRBD1. The CDR3 runs to 15 residues. Looked up from germline, CDR1 is MGHRA and CDR2 is YSYEKL. V dropped 4 bases and J dropped 9; count of bases not matched to a gene: 10. The CDR3 DNA sequence: TGCGCCAGCAGCCCGCACGGGACAGGGGGTCAGCCCCAGTACTTC. It yields the protein CASSPHGTGGQPQYF.

This clonotype was seen repeatedly, ten times or more. The rearrangement uses TRBV5-1 and TRBJ1-1; D is undetermined. The germline V and J ends were trimmed by 2 bases and 6 bases, with 14 bases remaining between them. The CDR3 length is 14 residues. Germline V CDR1 and CDR2: SGHRS, YFSETQ. The CDR3 sequence is CASSFGKSLSEAFF. DNA for the CDR3: TGCGCCAGCAGCTTCGGGAAGAGTTTGTCTGAAGCTTTCTTT.

As regards this clonotype: The germline gene is not matched at one end of the junction; a read error may be the cause. V is TRBV25-1 and J is TRBJ1-2; a weak D match, TRBD1 (5 bases). Germline loops: CDR1 MGHDK, CDR2 SYGVNS. The CDR3 length is 14 residues. DNA for the CDR3: TGTGCCAGCAGTGAATATTGGGACGTTAGATGCTACGCCTTC. It translates to CASSEYWDVRCYAF.

This clonotype was found a few times. V and J are TRBV19 and TRBJ1-2; TRBD1 matches at 10 bases. The CDR3 has 14 residues. V dropped 1 base and J dropped 8; count of bases not matched to a gene: 4. Germline CDR1 reads LNHDA; CDR2 reads SQIVND (reference sequence). The CDR3 loop reads CASSIVGTGVGYTF. DNA for the CDR3: TGTGCCAGTAGTATAGTAGGGACAGGGGTCGGCTACACCTTC.